The 31 T cell receptor beta chains below all came from one sample that was sequenced in a study of T cell responses to AZD1222 COVID-19 vaccine. The table came from immunoSEQ multiplex PCR; TCRdb's copy has only in-frame clones and leaves some out. The repertoire holds approximately 140,000 clones, around four fifths seen once, with 4.1% in the top ten. The material sequenced was peripheral blood, taken on day 0 of MenACWY control vaccination. Receptors originate from an adult in good health.

The chain links TRBV29-1 to TRBJ2-3; a weak D match, TRBD2 (7 bases). CDR3 length: 15 amino acids. Germline CDR1 and CDR2: SQVTM and ANQGSEA. V lost 7 bases to trimming and J lost 4 bases, with 21 bases between them. This CDR3 reads CSAAKRGGFADTQYF. CDR3 DNA: TGCAGCGCCGCAAAAAGGGGGGGTTTCGCAGATACGCAGTATTTT.

The CDR3 sequence is CASSVEVTGELFF. In DNA form, the CDR3 reads TGTGCCAGCAGCGTAGAAGTCACCGGGGAGCTGTTTTTT. This chain joins TRBV9 and TRBJ2-2, with D uncertain. Germline V CDR1 and CDR2: SGDLS, YYNGEE. V shed 0 bases and J shed 4 bases, with 4 bases lying between them. The CDR3 length is 13 residues.

The chain recombines TRBV3-1 (or the pseudogene TRBV3-2) with TRBJ2-4; 14 positions agree with TRBD2. Germline loops: CDR1 LGHDT, CDR2 YNNKEL (reference sequence). This CDR3 is 21 amino acids long. V lost 3 bases to trimming and J lost 0 bases; unmatched junction nucleotides: 13. CDR3: CASSQLSGTSGGVLAKNIQYF. CDR3 coding DNA: TGTGCCAGCAGCCAGTTATCCGGGACTAGCGGGGGAGTCCTAGCCAAAAACATTCAGTACTTC.

The J gene is TRBJ2-7, the V gene TRBV3-1 (or the pseudogene TRBV3-2); TRBD2 agrees at 11 bases. The CDR3 consists of 15 residues. J was trimmed by 0 bases and V by 2 bases; bases with no gene match: 0. Germline lookup yields CDR1 LGHDT and CDR2 YNNKEL (reference sequence). CDR3 DNA sequence: TGTGCCAGCAGCCAACTAGCGGGGGGCTCCTACGAGCAGTACTTC. As protein: CASSQLAGGSYEQYF.

The rearrangement uses TRBV18 and TRBJ1-4; D gene ambiguous. The length of the CDR3 is 15 residues. With 3 bases removed from V and 4 bases from J, the gap between germline ends came to 12 bases. Germline V lookup: CDR1 KGHSH, CDR2 LQKENI. The DNA for the CDR3 is TGTGCCAGCTCACCCCAGTACGGTAATAATGAAAAACTGTTTTTT. Encoded protein: CASSPQYGNNEKLFF. The complete variable domain, with remaining parts taken from reference TRBV18 and TRBJ1-4, reads NAGVMQNPRHLVRRRGQEARLRCSPMKGHSHVYWYRQLPEEGLKFMVYLQKENIIDESGMPKERFSAEFPKEGPSILRIQQVVRGDSAAYFCASSPQYGNNEKLFFGSGTQLSVL.

The V gene is TRBV27, the J gene TRBJ2-1; 9 bases match TRBD2. V shed 1 base and J 4 bases; nucleotides not matched to a gene: 8. This CDR3 comprises 17 residues. In germline, CDR1 is MNHEY, CDR2 SMNVEV (reference sequence). Written as DNA, the CDR3 is TGTGCCAGCAGTTTATGGCCAATGACTAGCGGATACAATGAGCAGTTCTTC. The encoded protein is CASSLWPMTSGYNEQFF.

The CDR3 loop is CASSFGQSGGYTF. The CDR3 DNA follows: TGTGCCAGCAGTTTCGGACAGTCAGGTGGCTACACCTTC. The chain is built from TRBV12-3 or TRBV12-4 and TRBJ1-2; possibly TRBD1 for D (6 bases). Deletions cut 3 bases from V and 7 bases from J, with 12 bases between. The CDR3 consists of 13 residues.

This chain connects TRBV19 to TRBJ1-3, with D perhaps matching TRBD1 (5 bases). With 3 bases removed from V and 2 bases from J, the gap between germline ends came to 14 bases. The CDR3 contains 16 residues. Per germline, CDR1 LNHDA and CDR2 SQIVND (reference sequence). CDR3 protein: CASSIGGRVTGNTIYF. As DNA, the CDR3 is TGTGCCAGTAGTATTGGTGGCAGGGTAACTGGAAACACCATATATTTT. Combining the CDR3 with reference TRBV19 and TRBJ1-3 gives the whole variable domain DGGITQSPKYLFRKEGQNVTLSCEQNLNHDAMYWYRQDPGQGLRLIYYSQIVNDFQKGDIAEGYSVSREKKESFPLTVTSAQKNPTAFYLCASSIGGRVTGNTIYFGEGSWLTVV.

The chain is built from TRBV19 and TRBJ1-1; D gene ambiguous. The CDR3 is 14 amino acids. CDR1 and CDR2 from the germline V gene are LNHDA and SQIVND (reference sequence). V was pared by 7 bases and J by 2 bases, with 14 bases between. CDR3 sequence reads: CASTPTEGNTEAFF. The CDR3 DNA reads as TGTGCCAGTACCCCCACCGAGGGAAACACTGAAGCTTTCTTT.

The chain has TRBV28 and TRBJ2-7, with 8 positions matching TRBD1. The germline V gene has CDR1 MDHEN and CDR2 SYDVKM. The CDR3 loop spans 13 amino acids. V trimming: 6 bases; J trimming: 7 bases; junction bases outside the gene matches: 8. In DNA form, the CDR3 reads TGTGCCAGCAGCAGAGGACAGGGTCGAGAGCAGTACGTC. Residues: CASSRGQGREQYV.

V and J are TRBV7-3 and TRBJ2-2; possibly TRBD2 for D (6 bases). Looked up from germline, CDR1 is SGHTA and CDR2 is FQGTGA. Between the trimmed V and J ends, which lost 2 bases and 6 bases, there was a span of 13 bases. This CDR3 comprises 15 residues. CDR3 nucleotide sequence: TGTGCCAGCAGCTTACCCGGGCGGGGTTCCGGGGAGCTGTTTTTT. Translation: CASSLPGRGSGELFF. The entire variable domain, with the rest obtained from reference TRBV7-3 and TRBJ2-2, is as follows: GAGVSQTPSNKVTEKGKYVELRCDPISGHTALYWYRQSLGQGPEFLIYFQGTGAADDSGLPNDRFFAVRPEGSVSTLKIQRTERGDSAVYLCASSLPGRGSGELFFGEGSRLTVL.

This chain joins TRBV24-1 and TRBJ2-3; 9 positions match TRBD1. V lost 4 bases and J lost 2; bases outside the gene matches: 9. The CDR3 is made up of 17 amino acids. Germline CDR1 KGHDR, CDR2 SFDVKD. The CDR3 loop is CATSDRGTGSNTDTQYF. CDR3 DNA sequence: TGTGCCACCAGTGACCGAGGGACAGGGTCGAACACAGATACGCAGTATTTT.

This chain's CDR3 is CASSLVGDYGYTF. As DNA, the CDR3 is TGTGCCAGCAGCTTGGTAGGTGACTATGGCTACACCTTC. The chain employs TRBV5-5 and TRBJ1-2; D is unclear. Germline CDR1 reads SGHKS; CDR2 reads YYEKEE (reference sequence). The CDR3 runs to 13 residues. Trimming pared 0 bases from V and 3 bases from J, leaving 6 bases between.

J is TRBJ2-1 and V is TRBV20-1; a possible D gene is TRBD1 (6 bases). Trimming shortened V by 3 bases and J by 7 bases, and 10 bases separated the two germline ends. The germline CDR1 and CDR2 sequences are DFQATT and SNEGSKA (reference sequence). CDR3 size: 12 residues. This CDR3 reads CSASRQGNEQFF. CDR3 sequence (DNA): TGCAGTGCTAGTCGGCAGGGGAATGAGCAGTTCTTC.

This clone has a handful of counts. The chain uses TRBV28 and TRBJ1-2; no definite D call. The germline gives CDR1 MDHEN, CDR2 SYDVKM. Trimming took 2 bases from V and 6 from J, leaving 13 bases between them. This CDR3 spans 14 amino acids. CDR3 DNA: TGTGCCAGCAGTTTACCCCTCGGGGTCGATGGCTACACCTTC. Its translation is CASSLPLGVDGYTF.

The chain employs TRBV6-5 and TRBJ1-6, with 10 bases identical to TRBD1. The length of the CDR3 is 15 residues. In germline, CDR1 is MNHEY, CDR2 SVGAGI. The trim removed 6 bases at V and 2 bases at J, leaving 1 base unmatched. This CDR3 is CASRGTGAYNSPLHF. The CDR3 DNA reads as TGTGCCAGCAGGGGGACAGGGGCCTATAATTCACCCCTCCACTTT.

The V and J genes are TRBV7-2 and TRBJ1-2, with TRBD1 matching 7 bases. The CDR3 loop spans 14 amino acids. Germline V lookup: CDR1 SGHTA, CDR2 FQGNSA. Unmatched junction bases numbered 10, after V lost 4 bases and J lost 8 bases. This CDR3 reads CASSSLNRGMGYTF. The CDR3 nucleotides read TGTGCCAGCAGCTCTTTAAACAGGGGAATGGGCTACACCTTC.

The chain recombines TRBV10-3 with TRBJ1-3; maybe TRBD1 (5 bases). The CDR3 has 14 residues. Per germline, CDR1 ENHRY and CDR2 SYGVKD. The V end was cut by 4 bases, the J end by 2 bases, with 9 bases between. The CDR3 sequence: CAISAGGTGNTIYF. CDR3 sequence (DNA): TGTGCCATCAGTGCTGGGGGGACTGGAAACACCATATATTTT.

This chain links TRBV7-8 with TRBJ2-5; maybe TRBD1 (5 bases). Trimming left V 1 base short and J 5 bases short, with 8 bases between. The CDR3 spans 13 residues. The V gene's germline CDR1 is SGHVS and CDR2 FQNEAQ. The DNA of the CDR3 is TGTGCCAGCAGCTTAGACAGGTCGGAGACCCAGTACTTC. Protein sequence: CASSLDRSETQYF.

The chain combines TRBV7-8 with TRBJ1-2; the D gene is possibly TRBD1 (6 bases). CDR1 and CDR2 (germline): SGHVS, FQNEAQ. The CDR3 loop spans 15 amino acids. V was pared by 5 bases and J by 2 bases, with 15 bases between. CDR3 in amino acids: CASSPWGPGNYGYTF. Here the CDR3 DNA reads TGTGCCAGCAGCCCATGGGGGCCGGGGAACTATGGCTACACCTTC.

The chain recombines TRBV5-4 with TRBJ1-3, with D hard to call. Trimming stripped 2 bases from V and 1 base from J, with 10 bases between. This CDR3 has 15 amino acids. Germline CDR1 is SGHNT and CDR2 is YYREEE (reference sequence). This CDR3 reads CASSLDSFSGNTIYF. CDR3 nucleotide sequence: TGTGCCAGCAGCTTAGACTCTTTTTCTGGAAACACCATATATTTT.

In this sample, this clone turned up once. The gene calls are TRBV3-1 (or the pseudogene TRBV3-2) and TRBJ1-2, with 8 bases fitting TRBD1. CDR3 length: 13 residues. Germline V gene data show CDR1 as LGHDT and CDR2 as YNNKEL (reference sequence). The V segment lost 6 bases and the J segment 4 bases; nucleotides outside the gene matches: 4. The CDR3 is CASSRQGSYGYTF. CDR3 nucleotide sequence: TGTGCCAGCAGTCGACAGGGGAGCTATGGCTACACCTTC.

This rearrangement joins TRBV5-1 to TRBJ2-7; 11 bases agree with TRBD1. Germline CDR1 and CDR2: SGHRS and YFSETQ. The CDR3 has 15 residues. V was clipped by 4 bases and J by 3 bases; unmatched bases: 6. CDR3 residues: CASSHTGTGGYEQYF. Here the CDR3 DNA reads TGCGCCAGCAGCCACACCGGGACAGGGGGCTACGAGCAGTACTTC.

The gene calls are TRBV19 and TRBJ2-1; the match to TRBD2 covers 14 bases. Losses at the gene ends were 6 bases for V and 8 bases for J; bases not matched to a gene: 6. Germline CDR1 is LNHDA and CDR2 is SQIVND (reference sequence). The CDR3 spans 15 residues. CDR3 nucleotide sequence: TGTGCCAGTAGCCAGACTAGCGGGGGGGCCCATGAGCAGTTCTTC. Amino acids: CASSQTSGGAHEQFF.

This clone came up once. This chain uses TRBV7-2 with TRBJ1-2; D might be TRBD1 (5 bases). The germline V gene encodes CDR1 SGHTA and CDR2 FQGNSA. V shed 5 bases and J shed 0 bases, with 13 bases lying between them. The CDR3 loop spans 15 amino acids. The CDR3 spells CASSPTGTANYGYTF. The CDR3 DNA follows: TGTGCCAGCAGCCCCACCGGGACGGCTAACTATGGCTACACCTTC.

J is TRBJ1-5 and V is TRBV30; TRBD1 might be the D (5 bases). V lost 0 bases and J 3 bases, leaving 9 bases between the germline ends. Germline CDR1 is GTSNPN and CDR2 is SVGIG (reference sequence). CDR3 length: 14 amino acids. The CDR3 region has the DNA TGTGCCTGGAGTGTCGGGGCGAACAATCAGCCCCAGCATTTT. Residues: CAWSVGANNQPQHF. The full variable domain, with the rest looked up from reference TRBV30 and TRBJ1-5, is SQTIHQWPATLVQPVGSPLSLECTVEGTSNPNLYWYRQAAGRGLQLLFYSVGIGQISSEVPQNLSASRPQDRQFILSSKKLLLSDSGFYLCAWSVGANNQPQHFGDGTRLSIL.

J is TRBJ1-2 and V is TRBV2; 7 bases match TRBD1. Per germline, CDR1 SNHLY and CDR2 FYNNEI. The J segment lost 4 bases and the V segment lost 8 bases, leaving 4 bases of the junction unmatched. The CDR3 is 12 amino acids. As DNA, the CDR3 is TGTGCCAGCGGCCCAGGGGGCTATGGCTACACCTTC. This codes for CASGPGGYGYTF.

This sequence joins TRBV19 and TRBJ1-2, with D uncertain. The CDR3 loop spans 13 amino acids. V lost 5 bases, J lost 4 bases, and 11 bases lay in between. The germline CDR1 and CDR2 sequences are LNHDA and SQIVND (reference sequence). The CDR3 coding sequence is TGTGCCAGTAGTTCCCCCGGCGGCTATGGCTACACCTTC. Residues: CASSSPGGYGYTF.

The rearrangement uses TRBV7-8 and TRBJ2-5, with D maybe TRBD2 (5 bases). CDR1 is SGHVS and CDR2 is FQNEAQ in the germline V gene. The CDR3 is made up of 14 amino acids. The V end was cut by 10 bases, the J end by 6 bases, with 21 bases between. The CDR3 is CATHPGVNEKTQYF. The CDR3 DNA follows: TGTGCCACCCACCCCGGGGTAAACGAAAAGACCCAGTACTTC. Drawing the rest from reference TRBV7-8 and TRBJ2-5, the complete variable domain is GAGVSQSPRYKVAKRGQDVALRCDPISGHVSLFWYQQALGQGPEFLTYFQNEAQLDKSGLPSDRFFAERPEGSVSTLKIQRTQQEDSAVYLCATHPGVNEKTQYFGPGTRLLVL.

The J gene is TRBJ1-2, the V gene TRBV28; D is undetermined. Between the trimmed V and J ends, which lost 5 bases and 8 bases, there was a span of 15 bases. The CDR3 loop spans 13 amino acids. Germline CDR1 is MDHEN and CDR2 is SYDVKM. The CDR3 spells CASSNPKLGGYTF. For the CDR3, the DNA is TGTGCCAGCAGTAACCCCAAGCTGGGGGGCTACACCTTC.

The chain uses TRBV12-3 or TRBV12-4 and TRBJ2-7; 11 bases are shared with TRBD2. The V segment lost 8 bases and the J segment 4 bases; nucleotides outside the gene matches: 4. The CDR3 runs to 13 residues. CDR3 nucleotide sequence: TGTGCCAGCTCACTAGCGGGGGCTTACGAGCAGTACTTC. It encodes CASSLAGAYEQYF.